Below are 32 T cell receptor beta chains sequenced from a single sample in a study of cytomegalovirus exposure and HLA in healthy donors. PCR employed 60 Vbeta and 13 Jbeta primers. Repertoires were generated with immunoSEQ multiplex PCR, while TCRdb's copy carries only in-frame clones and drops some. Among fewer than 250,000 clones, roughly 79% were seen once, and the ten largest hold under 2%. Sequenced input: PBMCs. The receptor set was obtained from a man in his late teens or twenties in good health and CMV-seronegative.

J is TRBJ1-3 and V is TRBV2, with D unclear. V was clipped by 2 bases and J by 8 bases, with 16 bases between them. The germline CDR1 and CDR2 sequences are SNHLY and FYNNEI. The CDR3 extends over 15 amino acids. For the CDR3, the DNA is TGTGCCAGCAGTGAATTGGAGGCAGGTTGGGACACCATATATTTT. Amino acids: CASSELEAGWDTIYF. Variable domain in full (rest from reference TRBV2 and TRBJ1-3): EPEVTQTPSHQVTQMGQEVILRCVPISNHLYFYWYRQILGQKVEFLVSFYNNEISEKSEIFDDQFSVERPDGSNFTLKIRSTKLEDSAMYFCASSELEAGWDTIYFGEGSWLTVV.

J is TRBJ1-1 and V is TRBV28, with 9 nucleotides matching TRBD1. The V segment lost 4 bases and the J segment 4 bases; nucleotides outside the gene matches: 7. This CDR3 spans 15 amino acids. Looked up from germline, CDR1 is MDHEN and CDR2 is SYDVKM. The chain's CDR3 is CASSSGTGRFTEAFF. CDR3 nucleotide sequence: TGTGCCAGCAGTTCGGGGACAGGGAGGTTCACTGAAGCTTTCTTT.

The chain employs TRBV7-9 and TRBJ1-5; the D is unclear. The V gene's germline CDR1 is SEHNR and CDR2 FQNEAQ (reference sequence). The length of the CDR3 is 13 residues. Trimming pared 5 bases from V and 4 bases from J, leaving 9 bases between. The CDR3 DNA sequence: TGTGCCAGCAGCCCCCGAGAGAATCAGCCCCAGCATTTT. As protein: CASSPRENQPQHF. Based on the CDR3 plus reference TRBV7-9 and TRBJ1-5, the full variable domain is DTGVSQNPRHKITKRGQNVTFRCDPISEHNRLYWYRQTLGQGPEFLTYFQNEAQLEKSRLLSDRFSAERPKGSFSTLEIQRTEQGDSAMYLCASSPRENQPQHFGDGTRLSIL.

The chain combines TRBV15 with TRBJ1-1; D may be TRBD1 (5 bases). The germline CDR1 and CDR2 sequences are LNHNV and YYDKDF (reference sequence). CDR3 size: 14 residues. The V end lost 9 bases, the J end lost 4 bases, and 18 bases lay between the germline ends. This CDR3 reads CATYPGGLFTEAFF. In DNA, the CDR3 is TGTGCCACATATCCGGGGGGTCTTTTCACTGAAGCTTTCTTT.

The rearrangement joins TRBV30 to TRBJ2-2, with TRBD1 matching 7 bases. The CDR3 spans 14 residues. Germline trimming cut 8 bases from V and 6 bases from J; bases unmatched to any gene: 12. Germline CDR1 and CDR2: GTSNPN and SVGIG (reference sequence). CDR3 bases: TGTGCCCGAACAGGGGCTGTGATAGCCGGGGAGCTGTTTTTT. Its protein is CARTGAVIAGELFF.

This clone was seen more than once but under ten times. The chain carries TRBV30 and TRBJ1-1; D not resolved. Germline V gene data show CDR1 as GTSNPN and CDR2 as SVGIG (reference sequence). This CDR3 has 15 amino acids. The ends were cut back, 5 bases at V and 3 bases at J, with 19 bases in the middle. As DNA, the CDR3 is TGTGCCTGGCAAATCACGGGTTTTGCGTACACTGAAGCTTTCTTT. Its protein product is CAWQITGFAYTEAFF. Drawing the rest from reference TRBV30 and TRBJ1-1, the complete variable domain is SQTIHQWPATLVQPVGSPLSLECTVEGTSNPNLYWYRQAAGRGLQLLFYSVGIGQISSEVPQNLSASRPQDRQFILSSKKLLLSDSGFYLCAWQITGFAYTEAFFGQGTRLTVV.

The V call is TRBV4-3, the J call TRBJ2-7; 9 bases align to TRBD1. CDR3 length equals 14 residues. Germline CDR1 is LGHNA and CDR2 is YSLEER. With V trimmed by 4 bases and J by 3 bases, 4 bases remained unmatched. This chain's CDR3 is CASSPGTGNYEQYF. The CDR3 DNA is TGCGCCAGCAGCCCTGGGACAGGGAACTACGAGCAGTACTTC.

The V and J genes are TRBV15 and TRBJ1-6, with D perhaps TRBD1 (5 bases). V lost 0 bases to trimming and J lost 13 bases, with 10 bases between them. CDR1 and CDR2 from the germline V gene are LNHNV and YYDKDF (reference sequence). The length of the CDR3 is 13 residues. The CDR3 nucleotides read TGTGCCACCAGCAGAGAAGGGGACTTTCCCCTCCACTTT. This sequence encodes CATSREGDFPLHF.

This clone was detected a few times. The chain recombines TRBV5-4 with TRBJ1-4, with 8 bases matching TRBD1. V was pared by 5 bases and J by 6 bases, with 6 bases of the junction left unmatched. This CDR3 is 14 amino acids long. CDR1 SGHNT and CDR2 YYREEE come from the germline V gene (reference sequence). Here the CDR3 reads CASSFDRGDEKLFF. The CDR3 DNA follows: TGTGCCAGCAGTTTCGACAGGGGTGATGAAAAACTGTTTTTT.

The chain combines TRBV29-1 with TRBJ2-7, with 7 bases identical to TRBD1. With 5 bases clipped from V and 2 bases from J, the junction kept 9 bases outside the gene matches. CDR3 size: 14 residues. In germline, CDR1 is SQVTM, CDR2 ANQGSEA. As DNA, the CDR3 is TGCAGCGTTTGGGACAGCGACTTTCCCTACGAGCAGTACTTC. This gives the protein CSVWDSDFPYEQYF.

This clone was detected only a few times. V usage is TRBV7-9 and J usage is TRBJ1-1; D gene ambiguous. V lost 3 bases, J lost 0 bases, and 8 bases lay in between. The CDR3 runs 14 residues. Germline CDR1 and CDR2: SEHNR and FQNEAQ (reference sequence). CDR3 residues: CASSFGLVNTEAFF. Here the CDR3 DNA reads TGTGCCAGCAGCTTCGGTTTAGTGAACACTGAAGCTTTCTTT. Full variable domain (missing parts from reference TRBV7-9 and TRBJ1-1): DTGVSQNPRHKITKRGQNVTFRCDPISEHNRLYWYRQTLGQGPEFLTYFQNEAQLEKSRLLSDRFSAERPKGSFSTLEIQRTEQGDSAMYLCASSFGLVNTEAFFGQGTRLTVV.

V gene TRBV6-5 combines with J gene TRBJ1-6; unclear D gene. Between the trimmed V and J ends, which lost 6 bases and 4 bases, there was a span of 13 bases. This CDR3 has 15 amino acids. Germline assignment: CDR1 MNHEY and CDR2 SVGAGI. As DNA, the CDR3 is TGTGCCAGCAGACCTCCAGGAGGGTATAATTCACCCCTCCACTTT. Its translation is CASRPPGGYNSPLHF.

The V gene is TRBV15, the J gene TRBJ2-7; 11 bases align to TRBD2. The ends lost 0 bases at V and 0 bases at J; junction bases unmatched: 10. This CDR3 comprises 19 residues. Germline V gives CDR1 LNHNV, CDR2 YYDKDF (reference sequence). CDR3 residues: CATSRDGTIAGGSSYEQYF. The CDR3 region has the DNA TGTGCCACCAGCAGAGATGGGACCATAGCGGGAGGGTCCTCCTACGAGCAGTACTTC.

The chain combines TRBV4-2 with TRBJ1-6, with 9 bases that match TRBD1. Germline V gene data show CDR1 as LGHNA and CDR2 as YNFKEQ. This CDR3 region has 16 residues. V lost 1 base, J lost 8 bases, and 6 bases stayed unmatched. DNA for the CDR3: TGTGCCAGCAGCCAAGGGGGACAGGGCCGGGATTCACCCCTCCACTTT. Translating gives CASSQGGQGRDSPLHF.

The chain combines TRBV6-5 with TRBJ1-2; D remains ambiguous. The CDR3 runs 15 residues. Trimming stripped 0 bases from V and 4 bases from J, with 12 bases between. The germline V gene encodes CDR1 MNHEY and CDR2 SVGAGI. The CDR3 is CASSYSGSGLYGYTF. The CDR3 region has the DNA TGTGCCAGCAGTTACTCAGGGAGCGGCCTCTATGGCTACACCTTC.

CDR3 amino acids: CAATGSYEQYF. As DNA, the CDR3 is TGTGCTGCGACAGGTTCCTACGAGCAGTACTTC. V is TRBV30 and J is TRBJ2-7; D possibly corresponds to TRBD1 (6 bases). The CDR3 consists of 11 residues. The germline V gene has CDR1 GTSNPN and CDR2 SVGIG (reference sequence).

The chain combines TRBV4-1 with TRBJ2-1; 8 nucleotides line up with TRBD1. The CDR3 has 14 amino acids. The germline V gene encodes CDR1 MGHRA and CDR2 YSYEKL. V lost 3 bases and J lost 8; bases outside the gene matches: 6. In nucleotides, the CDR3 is TGCGCCAGCAGCCAGGGGACAGGTGGGGATGAGCAGTTCTTC. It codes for CASSQGTGGDEQFF.

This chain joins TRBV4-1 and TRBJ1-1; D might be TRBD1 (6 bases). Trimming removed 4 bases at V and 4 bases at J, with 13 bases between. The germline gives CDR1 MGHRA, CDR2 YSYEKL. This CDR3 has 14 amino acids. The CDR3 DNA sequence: TGCGCCAGCAGCCTTTTACAGGGCCTCACTGAAGCTTTCTTT. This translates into CASSLLQGLTEAFF.

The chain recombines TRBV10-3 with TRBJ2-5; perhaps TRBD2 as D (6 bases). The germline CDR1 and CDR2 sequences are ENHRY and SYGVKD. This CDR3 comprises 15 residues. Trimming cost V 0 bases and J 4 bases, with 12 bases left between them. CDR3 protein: CAISESGGSGETQYF. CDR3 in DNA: TGTGCCATCAGTGAGTCGGGGGGTTCGGGAGAGACCCAGTACTTC.

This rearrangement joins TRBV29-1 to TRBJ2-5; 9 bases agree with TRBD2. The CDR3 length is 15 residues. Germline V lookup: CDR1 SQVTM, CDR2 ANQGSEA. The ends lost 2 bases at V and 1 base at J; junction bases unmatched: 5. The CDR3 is CSVEIGLALQETQYF. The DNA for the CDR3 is TGCAGCGTTGAAATAGGACTAGCGCTCCAAGAGACCCAGTACTTC.

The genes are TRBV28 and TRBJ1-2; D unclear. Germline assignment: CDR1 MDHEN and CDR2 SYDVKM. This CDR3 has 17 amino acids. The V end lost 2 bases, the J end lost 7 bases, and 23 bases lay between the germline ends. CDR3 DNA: TGTGCCAGCAGTTTAAAGAGGGCAGGACTTCCTGTAAGTGGCTACACCTTC. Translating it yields CASSLKRAGLPVSGYTF.

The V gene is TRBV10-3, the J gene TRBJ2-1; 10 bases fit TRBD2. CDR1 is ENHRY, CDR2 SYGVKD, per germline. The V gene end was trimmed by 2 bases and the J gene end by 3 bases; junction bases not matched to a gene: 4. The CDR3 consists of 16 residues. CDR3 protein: CAISEPTSGDYNEQFF. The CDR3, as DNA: TGTGCCATCAGTGAGCCTACTAGCGGGGACTACAATGAGCAGTTCTTC.

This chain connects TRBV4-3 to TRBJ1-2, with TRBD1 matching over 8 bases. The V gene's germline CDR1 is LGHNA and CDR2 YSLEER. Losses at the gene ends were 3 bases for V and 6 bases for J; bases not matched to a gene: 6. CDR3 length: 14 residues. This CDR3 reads CASSHQQGGDGYTF. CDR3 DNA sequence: TGCGCCAGCAGCCATCAACAGGGGGGGGATGGCTACACCTTC.

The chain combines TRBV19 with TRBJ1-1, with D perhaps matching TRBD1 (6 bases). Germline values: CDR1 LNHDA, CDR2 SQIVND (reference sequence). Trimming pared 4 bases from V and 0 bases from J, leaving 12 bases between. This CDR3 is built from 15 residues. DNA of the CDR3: TGTGCCAGTAGTACACCGGGACATCTGAACACTGAAGCTTTCTTT. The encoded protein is CASSTPGHLNTEAFF.

CDR3 protein: CSVVPGSGNTEAFF. The CDR3 nucleotides are TGCAGCGTCGTGCCGGGGAGTGGGAACACTGAAGCTTTCTTT. The chain carries TRBV29-1 and TRBJ1-1; no reliable D call. This CDR3 is built from 14 residues. The germline V and J ends were trimmed by 6 bases and 1 base, with 15 bases remaining between them. Per germline, CDR1 SQVTM and CDR2 ANQGSEA. The variable domain in full, with the rest retrieved from reference TRBV29-1 and TRBJ1-1, is SAVISQKPSRDICQRGTSLTIQCQVDSQVTMMFWYRQQPGQSLTLIATANQGSEATYESGFVIDKFPISRPNLTFSTLTVSNMSPEDSSIYLCSVVPGSGNTEAFFGQGTRLTVV.

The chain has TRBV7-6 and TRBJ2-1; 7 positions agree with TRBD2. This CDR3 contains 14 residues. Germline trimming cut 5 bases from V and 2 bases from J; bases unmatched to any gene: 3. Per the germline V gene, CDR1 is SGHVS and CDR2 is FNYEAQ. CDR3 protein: CASSQSGTYNEQFF. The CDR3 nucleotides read TGTGCCAGCAGCCAAAGCGGGACCTACAATGAGCAGTTCTTC.

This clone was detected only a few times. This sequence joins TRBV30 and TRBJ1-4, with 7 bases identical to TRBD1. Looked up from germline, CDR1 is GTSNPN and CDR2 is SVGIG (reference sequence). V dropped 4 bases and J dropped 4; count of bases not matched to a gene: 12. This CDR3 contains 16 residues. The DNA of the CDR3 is TGTGCCTGGAACCGACAGGGTCTGGGGATTAATGAAAAACTGTTTTTT. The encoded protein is CAWNRQGLGINEKLFF.

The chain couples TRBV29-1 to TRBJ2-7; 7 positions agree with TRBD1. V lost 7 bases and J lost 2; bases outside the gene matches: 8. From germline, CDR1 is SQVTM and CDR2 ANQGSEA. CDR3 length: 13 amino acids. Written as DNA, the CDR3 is TGCAGCGCGACAGGGTTTTTCCCCTACGAGCAGTACTTC. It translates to CSATGFFPYEQYF.

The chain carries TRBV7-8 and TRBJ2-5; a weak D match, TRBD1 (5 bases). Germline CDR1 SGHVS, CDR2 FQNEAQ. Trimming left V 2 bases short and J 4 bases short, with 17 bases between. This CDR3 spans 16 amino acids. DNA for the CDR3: TGTGCCAGCAGCTTACCCCCGCAGGGTTCCCGAGAGACCCAGTACTTC. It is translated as CASSLPPQGSRETQYF.

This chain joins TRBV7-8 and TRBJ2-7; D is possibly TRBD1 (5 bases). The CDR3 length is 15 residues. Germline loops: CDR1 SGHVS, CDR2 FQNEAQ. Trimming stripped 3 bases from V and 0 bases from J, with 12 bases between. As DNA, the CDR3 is TGTGCCAGCAGCTTCTACCAGGGCAGCTCCTACGAGCAGTACTTC. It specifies CASSFYQGSSYEQYF.

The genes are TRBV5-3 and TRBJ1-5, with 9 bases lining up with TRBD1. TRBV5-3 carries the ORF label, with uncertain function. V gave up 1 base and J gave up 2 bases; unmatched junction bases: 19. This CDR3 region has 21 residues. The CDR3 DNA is TGTGCCAGAAGCTTGTGGCGTTTTCGGACAGGGGCGCGCCGGGGCAATCAGCCCCAGCATTTT. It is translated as CARSLWRFRTGARRGNQPQHF.

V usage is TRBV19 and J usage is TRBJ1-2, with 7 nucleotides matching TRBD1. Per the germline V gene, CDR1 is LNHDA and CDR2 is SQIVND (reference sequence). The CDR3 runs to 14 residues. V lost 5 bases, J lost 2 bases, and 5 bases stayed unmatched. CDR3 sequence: CASSPGQPNYGYTF. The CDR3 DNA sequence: TGTGCCAGTAGTCCGGGACAGCCAAACTATGGCTACACCTTC.